What follows describes a single T cell receptor (beta chain). TCRdb analysed the RT-PCR reads with MiXCR anew, one entry per CDR3 protein. The sample has roughly 960,000 distinct CDR3 sequences; 15% to 20% are singletons. The data were obtained in a study of patients and donors after allogeneic stem cell transplantation. The CDR3 spans 15 residues. Germline V gives CDR1 DFQATT, CDR2 SNEGSKA (reference sequence). The V and J ends lost 3 bases and 4 bases, in that order; junction bases with no gene match: 6. What was sequenced was blood, either unsorted or a sorted T cell fraction (not recorded which). This TCR derives from a human donor who was either an allogeneic HSCT recipient or a stem cell or donor lymphocyte infusion donor (not recorded which). It is not recorded whose cells these are; they may come from a transplant donor. The chain couples TRBV20-1 to TRBJ2-5; 12 bases map to TRBD2. The DNA of the CDR3 is TGCAGTGCTAGGCTAGCGGGAGGGCCTAGAGAGACCCAGTACTTC. This codes for CSARLAGGPRETQYF.